This TCR beta chain comes out of a study of blood T cell repertoires in COVID-19 (dated by TCRdb to 2020 to 2021). Study-level background: The collaborator samples originated in the United States, Italy and Spain and spanned the acute and convalescent phases of COVID-19. The material from the prospective study consisted of cDNA or gDNA derived from T cells, B-cell-depleted T cells, or PBMCs. Deeply sampled blood TCRbeta repertoires from subjects exposed to, actively infected with, or recovered from COVID-19 were included in the dataset. The repertoires were released in a freely available public database intended as a resource for research on the immune response to SARS-CoV-2. The samples were drawn from the first 160 participants of the ongoing ImmuneRACE study and from 1,200 or so subjects provided by 6 global collaborators. The sample metadata nearly always contained a de-identified subject ID, COVID-19 status, age in years and sex. HLA class I and class II types, where available, came from metadata supplied by the sample provider rather than from assay-based typing.

As to this clone: Its antigen is unknown. Per-base qualities were not stored, and no clone one base away is much larger.

CDR1 SGHTA and CDR2 FQGNSA are derived from the germline V gene. The CDR3 runs 15 amino acids, cysteine and phenylalanine included. The entry retains the CDR3 DNA only, 45 bases that are in frame from base 1. V is cut by 2 bases and J by 7 bases, and the space between the germline ends is 15 bases. The paper's findings and limits, for the study overall: The amount of clinical and demographic metadata varied by source and participant and was provided uncurated.

Each collaborating institution followed its own protocols to collect whole blood in K2EDTA tubes. For TCRbeta analysis, collaborators shipped samples in one of three forms: frozen whole blood, isolated PBMCs, or DNA extracted from either of those sample types. The immunoSEQ Assay, a bias-controlled multiplex PCR, was used to amplify TCRbeta CDR3 regions from genomic DNA. The study's processing was this. Nucleated cell counts per sample were estimated from amplification of reference gene primers within the assay. To quantify the absolute abundance of each unique TCRbeta CDR3 rearrangement, sequence reads were collapsed and filtered. Productive Simpson clonality was computed per sample as the square root of Simpson's diversity index over productive rearrangements. What TCRdb holds here is the immuneACCESS table cut down to in-frame rearrangements. Part of the clones is not present; checked against another copy, under half of the missing clones reflect an unresolved V gene, and the others are unexplained. V and J calls and clone size are those listed in that table; D and trimming were worked out from the DNA. The sample includes approximately 140,000 clones, with 75% to 85% observed a single time. 10% to 15% of the sample is in the top ten clones.

The receptor was derived from a man aged 55 to 69 with active or convalescent COVID-19. Sequenced sample: peripheral blood. This chain joins TRBV7-2 to TRBJ1-5, with TRBD1 perhaps the D gene, on 5 matching bases. The CDR3 corresponds to CASSLRQGGGQPQHF. The nucleotides are TGTGCCAGCAGCTTAAGGCAGGGAGGAGGGCAGCCCCAGCATTTT.